This TCR beta chain was captured in a study of cytotoxic CD8 clonotypes in ibrutinib-treated CLL. The CDR3 consists of 15 residues. The germline V gene encodes CDR1 KGHSH and CDR2 LQKENI. The germline V and J ends were trimmed by 2 bases and 6 bases, with 14 bases remaining between them. This clone was counted only a few times. Some clones are missing from TCRdb's copy, which holds only in-frame ones; the method was immunoSEQ multiplex PCR. The repertoire holds some 200,000 clones, with about 72% as singletons. This material consisted of PBMCs, taken after 24 months of ibrutinib treatment. The clonotype was recovered from a human donor with chronic lymphocytic leukemia. V is TRBV18 and J is TRBJ1-3, with D possibly being TRBD1 (6 bases). The CDR3 region is CASSPARGLENTIYF. Here the CDR3 DNA reads TGTGCCAGCTCACCAGCCAGGGGTTTGGAAAACACCATATATTTT.